One and the same sample provided the 26 T cell receptor beta chains below, sequenced in a study of T cell responses to AZD1222 COVID-19 vaccine. Produced via immunoSEQ multiplex PCR; TCRdb's table is partial and in-frame only. The table gives about 140,000 clones; the top ten clones make up around 2.2% of it. The sequenced sample consisted of peripheral blood. Source of these receptors: an adult in good health.

The chain is built from TRBV7-3 and TRBJ1-2; D is unresolved. CDR3 length equals 15 residues. The V end was cut by 5 bases, the J end by 4 bases, with 17 bases between. The germline V gene has CDR1 SGHTA and CDR2 FQGTGA. The CDR3 here is CASSEGPQAAYGYTF. DNA of the CDR3: TGTGCCAGCAGCGAAGGCCCCCAGGCAGCCTATGGCTACACCTTC.

This sequence joins TRBV29-1 and TRBJ1-2, with unresolved D. Germline CDR1 is SQVTM and CDR2 is ANQGSEA. The ends were cut back, 5 bases at V and 5 bases at J, with 21 bases in the middle. CDR3 length: 15 amino acids. The CDR3 nucleotides read TGCAGCGTTTTACCTTTCAATCGGGGAGATTATGGCTACACCTTC. As protein: CSVLPFNRGDYGYTF.

The rearrangement uses TRBV2 and TRBJ1-2; 9 nucleotides match TRBD1. V lost 6 bases and J lost 1; bases outside the gene matches: 3. Per the germline V gene, CDR1 is SNHLY and CDR2 is FYNNEI. The CDR3 is made up of 14 amino acids. The CDR3 DNA sequence: TGTGCCAGCAGCAAGGACAGGGGTAACTATGGCTACACCTTC. Amino acids: CASSKDRGNYGYTF.

This chain connects TRBV21-1 to TRBJ1-2. TRBV21-1 is classified as a pseudogene. The CDR3 spans 13 residues. CDR3 nucleotides: TGTGCCAGCAGCAAAGACCCACGGGATGGCTACACCTTC. Translating gives CASSKDPRDGYTF.

V usage is TRBV28 and J usage is TRBJ1-1, with unresolved D. V was clipped by 7 bases and J by 1 base, with 7 bases between them. The CDR3 is made up of 12 amino acids. Per the germline V gene, CDR1 is MDHEN and CDR2 is SYDVKM. CDR3 loop: CASKWGNTEAFF. DNA for the CDR3: TGTGCCAGCAAGTGGGGGAACACTGAAGCTTTCTTT.

The rearrangement joins TRBV7-3 to TRBJ1-1, with TRBD1 as a possible D gene (5 bases). This CDR3 spans 14 amino acids. Germline loops: CDR1 SGHTA, CDR2 FQGTGA. Trimming pared 2 bases from V and 1 base from J, leaving 8 bases between. For the CDR3, the DNA is TGTGCCAGCAGCTTAGGGGCCGGGAACACTGAAGCTTTCTTT. Translated, it gives CASSLGAGNTEAFF.

The rearrangement links TRBV5-1 to TRBJ2-2, with D uncertain. Looked up from germline, CDR1 is SGHRS and CDR2 is YFSETQ. Deletions cut 0 bases from V and 1 base from J, with 7 bases between. This CDR3 is 15 amino acids long. This CDR3 is CASSLDSGNTGELFF. The CDR3 DNA reads TGCGCCAGCAGCTTGGATTCGGGGAACACCGGGGAGCTGTTTTTT.

The chain employs TRBV3-1 (or the pseudogene TRBV3-2) and TRBJ1-3, with 10 nucleotides matching TRBD1. Germline V lookup: CDR1 LGHDT, CDR2 YNNKEL (reference sequence). V shed 2 bases, J shed 2 bases, and the junction held 6 bases outside the gene matches. The CDR3 contains 17 residues. Written as DNA, the CDR3 is TGTGCCAGCAGCCAACGAGGGACAGGGGCTCCTGGAAACACCATATATTTT. Its protein is CASSQRGTGAPGNTIYF.

The rearrangement joins TRBV11-3 to TRBJ2-1; maybe TRBD1 (5 bases). Germline values: CDR1 SGHNT, CDR2 YENEEA. V lost 5 bases, J lost 3 bases, and 20 bases lay in between. This CDR3 has 17 residues. For the CDR3, the DNA is TGTGCCAGCAGCCCCCAGTTCGGCAGGGTGGGCTACAATGAGCAGTTCTTC. It codes for CASSPQFGRVGYNEQFF.

V gene TRBV5-5 combines with J gene TRBJ2-5; TRBD2 matches 12 bases. CDR3 length: 18 amino acids. From germline, CDR1 is SGHKS and CDR2 YYEKEE (reference sequence). V dropped 0 bases and J dropped 4; count of bases not matched to a gene: 10. This chain's CDR3 is CASSLGGLAGGLGETQYF. The CDR3 DNA is TGTGCCAGCAGCTTGGGAGGGCTAGCGGGGGGGCTAGGAGAGACCCAGTACTTC.

The J gene is TRBJ1-3, the V gene TRBV6-5; a weak D match, TRBD1 (5 bases). The CDR3 runs 15 residues. The germline V and J ends were trimmed by 3 bases and 0 bases, with 9 bases remaining between them. Germline values: CDR1 MNHEY, CDR2 SVGAGI. The DNA for the CDR3 is TGTGCCAGCAGTTATGGGGGGAACTCTGGAAACACCATATATTTT. Amino acid sequence: CASSYGGNSGNTIYF.

The chain recombines TRBV7-3 with TRBJ2-6; D is undetermined. This CDR3 comprises 15 residues. Trimming removed 6 bases from V and 0 bases from J, with 9 bases in between. Germline V gene sequence: CDR1 SGHTA, CDR2 FQGTGA. Written as DNA, the CDR3 is TGTGCCAGCAGGGATCGAAACTCTGGGGCCAACGTCCTGACTTTC. This codes for CASRDRNSGANVLTF.

This sequence joins TRBV15 and TRBJ1-2, with D uncertain. Looked up from germline, CDR1 is LNHNV and CDR2 is YYDKDF (reference sequence). Between the trimmed V and J ends, which lost 0 bases and 4 bases, there was a span of 18 bases. This CDR3 spans 17 amino acids. The CDR3 sequence is CATSRDSSPRISYGYTF. CDR3 sequence (DNA): TGTGCCACCAGCAGAGACAGCTCCCCGCGGATTAGCTATGGCTACACCTTC.

This rearrangement joins TRBV5-4 to TRBJ2-7; 12 nucleotides align to TRBD2. Trimming removed 1 base from V and 1 base from J; junction bases left unmatched: 6. This CDR3 region has 17 residues. Germline V gives CDR1 SGHNT, CDR2 YYREEE (reference sequence). CDR3 region: CASSLSTSGGRSYEQYF. CDR3 nucleotides: TGTGCCAGCAGCTTGTCTACTAGCGGGGGGAGGTCCTACGAGCAGTACTTC.

The CDR3: CASRYRGEKLFF. The CDR3 DNA follows: TGTGCCAGCCGCTATCGCGGTGAAAAACTGTTTTTT. The chain links TRBV19 to TRBJ1-4; D is ambiguous. V lost 9 bases and J lost 7, with 12 bases in between. The CDR3 is 12 residues long. Germline V gives CDR1 LNHDA, CDR2 SQIVND (reference sequence).

The chain has TRBV6-5 and TRBJ1-5; 9 positions agree with TRBD1. Germline V lookup: CDR1 MNHEY, CDR2 SVGAGI. The junction had 6 bases not matched to a gene; V was cut back by 6 bases and J by 3 bases. CDR3 length equals 15 residues. The chain's CDR3 is CASRPGDRDNQPQHF. The CDR3 nucleotides are TGTGCCAGCAGGCCCGGGGACAGGGACAATCAGCCCCAGCATTTT.

The chain is built from TRBV6-2 or TRBV6-3 and TRBJ2-3; 10 bases are a match to TRBD1. V shed 6 bases and J 2 bases; nucleotides not matched to a gene: 14. Germline CDR1 MNHEY, CDR2 SVGEGT. The CDR3 has 18 amino acids. CDR3 bases: TGTGCCAGCAGCCAACGATTTCGACAGGGGGCCTACACAGATACGCAGTATTTT. Amino acids: CASSQRFRQGAYTDTQYF.

The rearrangement joins TRBV7-2 to TRBJ1-1, with D unresolved. Germline V CDR1 and CDR2: SGHTA, FQGNSA. V was trimmed by 6 bases and J by 0 bases, leaving 8 bases between them. This CDR3 is 13 amino acids long. For the CDR3, the DNA is TGTGCCAGCAGGAAGGATGTGAACACTGAAGCTTTCTTT. This encodes CASRKDVNTEAFF.

The chain is built from TRBV12-3 or TRBV12-4 and TRBJ1-1, with D maybe TRBD1 (5 bases). V gave up 5 bases and J gave up 0 bases, with 7 bases separating them. The CDR3 loop spans 13 amino acids. CDR3 bases: TGTGCCAGCAGTGGGACGGTGAACACTGAAGCTTTCTTT. It translates to CASSGTVNTEAFF.

V usage is TRBV28 and J usage is TRBJ1-3; TRBD1 matches 7 bases. CDR1 is MDHEN and CDR2 is SYDVKM in the germline V gene. The CDR3 length is 16 residues. The junction had 6 bases not matched to a gene; V was cut back by 4 bases and J by 0 bases. In DNA, the CDR3 is TGTGCCAGCAGTTCCTACGGGACAGTCTCTGGAAACACCATATATTTT. Protein product: CASSSYGTVSGNTIYF.

The rearrangement uses TRBV15 and TRBJ2-7; TRBD1 agrees at 7 bases. The CDR3 length is 16 residues. V dropped 2 bases and J dropped 3; count of bases not matched to a gene: 10. Germline V lookup: CDR1 LNHNV, CDR2 YYDKDF (reference sequence). The CDR3: CATSRHRDRESYEQYF. Here the CDR3 DNA reads TGTGCCACCAGCAGACACCGGGACAGAGAGAGCTACGAGCAGTACTTC. Variable domain in full (rest from reference TRBV15 and TRBJ2-7): DAMVIQNPRYQVTQFGKPVTLSCSQTLNHNVMYWYQQKSSQAPKLLFHYYDKDFNNEADTPDNFQSRRPNTSFCFLDIRSPGLGDTAMYLCATSRHRDRESYEQYFGPGTRLTVT.

This chain joins TRBV10-3 and TRBJ1-1, with a tentative D call TRBD1 (6 bases). CDR3 length: 17 residues. Trimming shortened V by 0 bases and J by 1 base, and 15 bases separated the two germline ends. The germline V gene has CDR1 ENHRY and CDR2 SYGVKD. The CDR3 region is CAISESSRTDQNTEAFF. The CDR3 DNA sequence: TGTGCCATCAGTGAGTCGAGTCGGACAGATCAGAACACTGAAGCTTTCTTT.

This chain links TRBV7-8 with TRBJ2-7; tentatively, D is TRBD1 or TRBD2 (5 bases each). CDR1 and CDR2 from the germline V gene are SGHVS and FQNEAQ. V lost 5 bases and J 11 bases, leaving 16 bases between the germline ends. CDR3 size: 12 residues. The CDR3 is CASSPPEGDEYF. CDR3 DNA: TGTGCCAGCAGCCCCCCGGAAGGGGACGAGTACTTC.

The rearrangement links TRBV2 to TRBJ2-5; a possible D gene is TRBD2 (6 bases). The V and J ends lost 4 bases and 2 bases respectively, with 14 bases between them. Germline V CDR1 and CDR2: SNHLY, FYNNEI. CDR3 length: 15 residues. CDR3 DNA sequence: TGTGCCAGCAGTGTAAGGAGGGACGTACAAGAGACCCAGTACTTC. Protein sequence: CASSVRRDVQETQYF.

The chain couples TRBV6-4 to TRBJ2-2; D remains ambiguous. This CDR3 is 13 amino acids long. Germline V gene lookup returns CDR1 MRHNA and CDR2 SNTAGT. V was cut by 0 bases and J by 4 bases, with 3 bases left in between. CDR3 region: CASSDSSTGELFF. For the CDR3, the DNA is TGTGCCAGCAGTGACTCCAGCACCGGGGAGCTGTTTTTT.

The chain carries TRBV2 and TRBJ2-4; 9 bases are a match to TRBD1. Unmatched junction bases numbered 0, after V lost 3 bases and J lost 6 bases. Germline V lookup: CDR1 SNHLY, CDR2 FYNNEI. CDR3 length equals 13 residues. The CDR3 region is CASSEGQGNIQYF. The CDR3 DNA reads TGTGCCAGCAGTGAGGGACAGGGAAACATTCAGTACTTC. Combining the CDR3 with reference TRBV2 and TRBJ2-4 gives the whole variable domain EPEVTQTPSHQVTQMGQEVILRCVPISNHLYFYWYRQILGQKVEFLVSFYNNEISEKSEIFDDQFSVERPDGSNFTLKIRSTKLEDSAMYFCASSEGQGNIQYFGAGTRLSVL.